This T cell receptor (beta chain) emerged from a study of T cells in Graves' hyperthyroidism and ophthalmopathy. At least 3 on the Clinical Activity Score was recorded for ophthalmopathy patients, who also had NOSPECS grade at least 4 and duration under 3 months. The table lists this clonotype with many counts. Its antigen is currently unknown. Findings and limits, study-wide: Most thyroid clonotypes that were expanded above 0.001 also turned up in blood. Stable hyperthyroidism and ophthalmopathy were separated using 13 V-J signatures.

TCR beta CDR3 sequences were amplified from RNA transcripts. The TCR CDR3 first-round RT-PCR relied on the HTBI primer set. TCRdb itself ran the multiplex PCR reads through MiXCR, one entry per CDR3 protein. This table has more than 50,000 distinct CDR3 sequences, around 53% appearing once. The V gene end was trimmed by 3 bases and the J gene end by 4 bases; junction bases not matched to a gene: 7. CDR3 size: 15 residues. CDR1 KGHSH and CDR2 LQKENI come from the germline V gene. Sequencing used blood. The gene calls are TRBV18 and TRBJ2-7; 9 bases map to TRBD1. This TCR was recovered from a woman aged 55-69 years with Graves' ophthalmopathy. CDR3 nucleotide sequence: TGTGCCAGCTCACCGGGACAGGGAAACTTGTACGAGCAGTACTTC. Its translation is CASSPGQGNLYEQYF. The variable domain in full, with the rest retrieved from reference TRBV18 and TRBJ2-7, is NAGVMQNPRHLVRRRGQEARLRCSPMKGHSHVYWYRQLPEEGLKFMVYLQKENIIDESGMPKERFSAEFPKEGPSILRIQQVVRGDSAAYFCASSPGQGNLYEQYFGPGTRLTVT.